The source of this T cell receptor beta chain is a study of T cells in Graves' hyperthyroidism and ophthalmopathy. In its sample, this clonotype was seen a few times. The junction had 7 bases not matched to a gene; V was cut back by 3 bases and J by 0 bases. The V gene's germline CDR1 is MNHNS and CDR2 SASEGT. CDR3 length: 17 amino acids. Regions amplified from RNA transcripts were the TCR beta CDR3 regions. When the TCR CDR3 underwent first-round RT-PCR, the HTBI primer set was used. TCRdb ran MiXCR on the multiplex PCR reads and lists one entry per CDR3 protein. The sample consists of about 200,000 distinct CDR3 sequences, about 15% of them appearing once.

The V call is TRBV6-1, the J call TRBJ2-4; 8 positions agree with TRBD1. The sequence came from a man in his fifties or sixties with Graves' hyperthyroidism. The sequenced sample consisted of blood. CDR3: CASSDSGQGSAKNIQYF. DNA of the CDR3: TGTGCCAGCAGTGACTCCGGACAGGGCTCAGCCAAAAACATTCAGTACTTC.